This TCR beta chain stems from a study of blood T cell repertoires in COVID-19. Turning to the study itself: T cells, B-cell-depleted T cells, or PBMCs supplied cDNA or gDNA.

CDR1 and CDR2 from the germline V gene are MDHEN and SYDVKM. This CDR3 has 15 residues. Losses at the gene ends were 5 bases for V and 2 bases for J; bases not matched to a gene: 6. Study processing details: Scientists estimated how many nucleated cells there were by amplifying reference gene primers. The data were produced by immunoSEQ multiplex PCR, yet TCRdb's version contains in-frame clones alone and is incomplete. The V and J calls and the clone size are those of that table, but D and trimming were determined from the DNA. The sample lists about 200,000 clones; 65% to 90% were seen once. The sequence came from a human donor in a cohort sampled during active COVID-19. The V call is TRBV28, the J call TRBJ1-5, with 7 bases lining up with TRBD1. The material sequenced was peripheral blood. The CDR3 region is CASSPQGEGNQPQHF. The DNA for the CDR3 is TGTGCCAGCAGTCCCCAGGGGGAAGGCAATCAGCCCCAGCATTTT.